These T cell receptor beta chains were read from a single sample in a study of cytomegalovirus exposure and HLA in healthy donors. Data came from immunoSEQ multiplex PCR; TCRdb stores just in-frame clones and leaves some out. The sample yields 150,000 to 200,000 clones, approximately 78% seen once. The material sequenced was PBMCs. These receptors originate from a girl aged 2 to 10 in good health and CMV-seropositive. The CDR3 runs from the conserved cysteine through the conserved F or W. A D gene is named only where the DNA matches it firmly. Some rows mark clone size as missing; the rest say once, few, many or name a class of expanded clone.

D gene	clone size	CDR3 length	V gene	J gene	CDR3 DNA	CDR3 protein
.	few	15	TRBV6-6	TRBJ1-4	TGTGCCAGCAGTTACGCACCAGGTTCTAATGAAAAACTGTTTTTT	CASSYAPGSNEKLFF
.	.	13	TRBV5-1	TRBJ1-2	TGCGCCAGCAGCTTGGGCGGTAACTATGGCTACACCTTC	CASSLGGNYGYTF
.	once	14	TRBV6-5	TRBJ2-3	TGTGCCAGCAACCCTGGACTGGGTATAGATACGCAGTATTTT	CASNPGLGIDTQYF
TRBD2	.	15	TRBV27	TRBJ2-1	TGTGCCAGCAGTGGGACTAGGCGCTCCTACAATGAGCAGTTCTTC	CASSGTRRSYNEQFF
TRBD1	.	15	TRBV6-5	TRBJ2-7	TGTGCCAGCAGTCCAGGGACAGGTTCCCACTACGAGCAGTACTTC	CASSPGTGSHYEQYF
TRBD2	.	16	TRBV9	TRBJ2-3	TGTGCCAGCAGCGTAGGACTAGCGGGAGGGACAGATACGCAGTATTTT	CASSVGLAGGTDTQYF
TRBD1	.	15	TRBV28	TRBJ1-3	TGTGCCAGCAGCTTGATACCGCAGGGGGCGAACACCATATATTTT	CASSLIPQGANTIYF
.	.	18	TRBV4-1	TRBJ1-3	TGCGCCAGCAGCCAAGATCCCCCTTGGGGAGTCTCTGGAAACACCATATATTTT	CASSQDPPWGVSGNTIYF
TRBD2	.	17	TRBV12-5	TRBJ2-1	TGTGCTAGTGCGGCAGTCCCGGGACTAGCGGGAGAAAGCGAGCAGTTCTTC	CASAAVPGLAGESEQFF
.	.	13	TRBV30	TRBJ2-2	TGTGCCTGGACCCAAGAAGCGGCCGGGGAGCTGTTTTTT	CAWTQEAAGELFF
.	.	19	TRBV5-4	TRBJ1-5	TGTGCCAGCAGCTTGCAATCGGGGTACAGCGAAGATTCCAATCAGCCCCAGCATTTT	CASSLQSGYSEDSNQPQHF
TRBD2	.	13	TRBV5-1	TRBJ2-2	TGCGCCAGCAGCGCGATAGCGGGTGGGGAGCTGTTTTTT	CASSAIAGGELFF
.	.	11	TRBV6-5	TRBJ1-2	TGTGCCAGCAGATCCGTAGACAGCTACACCTTC	CASRSVDSYTF
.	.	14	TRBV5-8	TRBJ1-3	TGTGCCAGCAGCTTCAGGCTTCCCGGAAACACCATATATTTT	CASSFRLPGNTIYF
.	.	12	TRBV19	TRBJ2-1	TGTGCCAGCACCGGTCCCCGCAATGAGCAGTTCTTC	CASTGPRNEQFF
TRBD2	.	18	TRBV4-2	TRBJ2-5	TGTGCCAGCAGCCGGCGACTAGCGGTGAAGGTATACTCGGAGACCCAGTACTTC	CASSRRLAVKVYSETQYF
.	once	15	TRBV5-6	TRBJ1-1	TGTGCCAGCAGCCCCCAGGGTGGGTTGAACACTGAAGCTTTCTTT	CASSPQGGLNTEAFF
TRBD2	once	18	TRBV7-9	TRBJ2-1	TGTGCCAGCAGCCCCTATGGGCTAGCGGGTTACTCCTACAATGAGCAGTTCTTC	CASSPYGLAGYSYNEQFF
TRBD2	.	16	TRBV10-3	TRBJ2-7	TGTGCCATCAGTGAGTTTGGCGGGAGGGCCTCCTACGAGCAGTACTTC	CAISEFGGRASYEQYF
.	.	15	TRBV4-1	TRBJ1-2	TGCGCCAGCAGCCAAGAGGTCCCGGGGATAAGGGGCTACACCTTC	CASSQEVPGIRGYTF
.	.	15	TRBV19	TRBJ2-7	TGTGCCAGTAGTATGAGGAGGGGGCGCGAAAATGAGCAGTACTTC	CASSMRRGRENEQYF
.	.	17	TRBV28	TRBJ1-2	TGTGCCAGCAGATCTCCGGGTAGGGGCCTCCCCAACTATGGCTACACCTTC	CASRSPGRGLPNYGYTF
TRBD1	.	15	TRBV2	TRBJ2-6	TGTGCCAGCAGAGACAGGGTCTCTGGGGCCAACGTCCTGACTTTC	CASRDRVSGANVLTF
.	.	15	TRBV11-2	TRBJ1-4	TGTGCCAGCAGCACATGGGGCGGGAGGTTTGAAAAACTGTTTTTT	CASSTWGGRFEKLFF
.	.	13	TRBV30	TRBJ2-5	TGTGCCTGGAGTGTACCGGAGGAAGAGACCCAGTACTTC	CAWSVPEEETQYF
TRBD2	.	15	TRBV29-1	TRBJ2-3	TGCAGCGTCGGGCCGACTAGCGGGATTGGAGATACGCAGTATTTT	CSVGPTSGIGDTQYF
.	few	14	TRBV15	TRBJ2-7	TGTGCCACCAGCAGAACTCCCCCCAACAGTGAGCAGTACTTC	CATSRTPPNSEQYF
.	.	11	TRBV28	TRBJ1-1	TGTGCCAGCCTTATGAACACTGAAGCTTTCTTT	CASLMNTEAFF
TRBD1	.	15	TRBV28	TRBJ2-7	TGTGCCAGCAGCCGAAGAGGGACAGGACATTACGAGCAGTACTTC	CASSRRGTGHYEQYF
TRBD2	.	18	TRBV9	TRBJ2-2	TGTGCCAGCAGCGTAGGAACTAGCGGGAGGTTCACAAACGGGGAGCTGTTTTTT	CASSVGTSGRFTNGELFF
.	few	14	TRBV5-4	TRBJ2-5	TGTGCCAGCAGCTTGGGGGGAGTGGAAGAGACCCAGTACTTC	CASSLGGVEETQYF
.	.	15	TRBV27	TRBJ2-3	TGTGCCAGCAGTTCAGGGGTTGAGAGAACAGATACGCAGTATTTT	CASSSGVERTDTQYF
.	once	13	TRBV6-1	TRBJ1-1	TGTGCCAGCATAACAGACAGCTACACTGAAGCTTTCTTT	CASITDSYTEAFF
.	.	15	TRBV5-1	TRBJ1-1	TGCGCCAGCAGCTTGGTTGGGGAGAGGAACACTGAAGCTTTCTTT	CASSLVGERNTEAFF
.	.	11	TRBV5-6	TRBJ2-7	TGTGCCAGCAGCTTGCGGTACGAGCAGTACTTC	CASSLRYEQYF
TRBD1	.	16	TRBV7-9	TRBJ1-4	TGTGCCAGCAGCCCCCTAAACAGGGGGATAGGGGAAAAACTGTTTTTT	CASSPLNRGIGEKLFF
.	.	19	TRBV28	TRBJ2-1	TGTGCCAGCAGTTTAAAAGGACTGGGTACTGTTCTTTTCGCCAATGAGCAGTTCTTC	CASSLKGLGTVLFANEQFF
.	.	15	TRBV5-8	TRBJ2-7	TGTGCCAGCAGCCGGGGGAGGGACAAGTACTACGAGCAGTACTTC	CASSRGRDKYYEQYF
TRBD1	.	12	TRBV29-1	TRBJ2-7	TGCAGCGCCCGACAGGGACCCTACGAGCAGTACTTC	CSARQGPYEQYF
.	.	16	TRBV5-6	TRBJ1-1	TGTGCCAGCAGCTTGGCGACAGAGTACTTGAACACTGAAGCTTTCTTT	CASSLATEYLNTEAFF
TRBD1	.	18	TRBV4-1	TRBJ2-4	TGCGCCAGCAGCCAAGGCCCTCAGGGACAGCTAGCCAAAAACATTCAGTACTTC	CASSQGPQGQLAKNIQYF